This record concerns one TCR beta chain sequence. The antigen is undetermined. This sample stems from a study of T cell repertoires in cytomegalovirus infection. Germline trimming cut 7 bases from V and 4 bases from J; bases unmatched to any gene: 12. The CDR3 length is 18 residues. Germline CDR1 and CDR2: MNHNS and SASEGT. TCRdb redid the calling of the reads with MiXCR, one entry per CDR3 protein. The table has some 800,000 distinct CDR3 sequences, about 31% seen once. The receptor's source is a human donor in good health (CMV status not recorded). Some clones in this sample may be carry-over from other donors' samples. The sequences come from cultured CD8+ T cells from PBMCs, collected from culture after CMV antigen stimulation. This sequence joins TRBV6-1 and TRBJ2-1; 14 nucleotides align to TRBD2. The CDR3 DNA reads as TGTGCCAGCAACCTCCAAGGACTAGCGGGGGGAACGTACAATGAGCAGTTCTTC. It yields the protein CASNLQGLAGGTYNEQFF.